This TCR beta chain originates from a study of T cells in tumors after PD-1 blockade. Whole-study context: Either cemiplimab 350 mg every 2 weeks or pembrolizumab 200 mg every 3 weeks was given.

Trimming took off 1 base at V and 1 base at J, with 8 bases between the two ends. CDR3 length: 15 residues. Germline lookup yields CDR1 MNHNS and CDR2 SASEGT. Method: immunoSEQ multiplex PCR; TCRdb's copy keeps in-frame clones and lacks some. This repertoire shows approximately 560 clones, about 74% found once; its top ten account for roughly 25%. The specimen was tumor tissue, collected after anti-PD-1 treatment. The TCR was taken from a human donor with basal cell carcinoma. The chain employs TRBV6-1 and TRBJ2-1, with TRBD2 as a possible D gene (5 bases). In DNA, the CDR3 is TGTGCCAGCAGTGAAGACTGGACTTCCTACAATGAGCAGTTCTTC. It encodes CASSEDWTSYNEQFF.